These T cell receptor beta chains were read from a single sample in a study of T cells after yellow fever vaccination. TCRdb reanalysed the 5' RACE reads using MiXCR and keeps one entry per CDR3 protein. This table has about 350,000 distinct CDR3 sequences, over 3.5% appearing once. This material consisted of PBMCs, taken 5 days after the yellow fever booster vaccination. These receptors all stem from a man aged 18 to 29 who received the YFV17D yellow fever vaccine. The CDR3 runs from the conserved cysteine through the conserved F or W. A D gene is named only where the DNA matches it firmly. Clone size appears in some rows only: once, few, many, or a class for an expanded clone.

DNA	CDR3	D	V	J	size
TGTGCCTGGAGTACCACAGACTACGAGCAGTACTTC	CAWSTTDYEQYF	-	TRBV30	TRBJ2-7	few
TGTGCCATTAGTAATTGGGACTCCCCTTTCAAGGATACGCAGTATTTT	CAISNWDSPFKDTQYF	-	TRBV19	TRBJ2-3	few
TGCGCCAGTGGGACAGCGAACACTGAAGCTTTCTTT	CASGTANTEAFF	TRBD1	TRBV5-1	TRBJ1-1	few
TGCAGCGTCCCCCCGCGGGTGGGAGATACGCAGTATTTT	CSVPPRVGDTQYF	-	TRBV29-1	TRBJ2-3	many
TGTGCCAGCAGCCAAACGATCGGACAGGGGAGGCCTGAAGCTTTCTTT	CASSQTIGQGRPEAFF	TRBD1	TRBV6-6	TRBJ1-1	few
TGTGCCAGTAGTATTGGGGGCCCCTATGGCTACACCTTC	CASSIGGPYGYTF	-	TRBV19	TRBJ1-2	-
TGTGCCACCAGCGGGACAGGGGGCAATCAGCCCCAGCATTTT	CATSGTGGNQPQHF	TRBD1	TRBV15	TRBJ1-5	many
TGTGCCATCAGTAACTCAGGGGGCGGCTACACCTTC	CAISNSGGGYTF	TRBD1	TRBV10-3	TRBJ1-2	few
TGTGCCAGCCTCACGGGAGGCACTGAAGCTTTCTTT	CASLTGGTEAFF	-	TRBV28	TRBJ1-1	few
TGTGCCAGCAGTTACAAGGCAGGGGGGACGAACACCGGGGAGCTGTTTTTT	CASSYKAGGTNTGELFF	-	TRBV6-2/TRBV6-3	TRBJ2-2	-
TGTGCCAGCAGCTTAGATTGGGAAGAGACCCAGTACTTC	CASSLDWEETQYF	-	TRBV13	TRBJ2-5	many
TGCGCCAGCAGCGCGCCGGTAGCGGGGGCTCCCACAGATACGCAGTATTTT	CASSAPVAGAPTDTQYF	TRBD2	TRBV5-1	TRBJ2-3	few
TGTGCCAGCAGTCTCTCCGGGACAGGGTTCGGCTACACCTTC	CASSLSGTGFGYTF	TRBD1	TRBV12-3/TRBV12-4	TRBJ1-2	many
TGTGCCAGCAGCTCATACCGGGTGTCTGAAGCTTTCTTT	CASSSYRVSEAFF	-	TRBV7-9	TRBJ1-1	-
TGTGCCAGCAGATATATGGGGACACTTTATGGCTACACCTTC	CASRYMGTLYGYTF	-	TRBV28	TRBJ1-2	many
TGTGCCACCAGCAGAGGGAGAAACAGGGGTACTAGCACAGATACGCAGTATTTT	CATSRGRNRGTSTDTQYF	TRBD1	TRBV15	TRBJ2-3	few
TGCGCCAGCAGCTTGGCCGGTCTGAACACCGGGGAGCTGTTTTTT	CASSLAGLNTGELFF	-	TRBV5-1	TRBJ2-2	many
TGTGCCAGCAGCTTAGACGGGATCAAGCAGTACTTC	CASSLDGIKQYF	-	TRBV7-2	TRBJ2-7	few
TGTGCCAGCAGCTTAGCGATGGGGGCGCGAGGCTACACCTTC	CASSLAMGARGYTF	-	TRBV7-2	TRBJ1-2	many
TGTGCCAGCAGTTCGTATGGGGCAACCACCTACAATGAGCAGTTCTTC	CASSSYGATTYNEQFF	-	TRBV28	TRBJ2-1	-
TGTGCCAGCACCGGGACAGTAGACAATGAGCAGTTCTTC	CASTGTVDNEQFF	TRBD1	TRBV6-5	TRBJ2-1	few
TGTGCCAGCAAGGCGGGTTGGAATCAGCCCCAGCATTTT	CASKAGWNQPQHF	-	TRBV28	TRBJ1-5	few
TGTGCCAGCAGCGTTACAGGGGGTGTCACTGAAGCTTTCTTT	CASSVTGGVTEAFF	TRBD1	TRBV7-9	TRBJ1-1	few
TGTGCCAGCAGCCCGGGGGATTGGGTCTATGGCTACACCTTC	CASSPGDWVYGYTF	-	TRBV7-8	TRBJ1-2	-
TGTGCCAGCAGGGGGGGCGGGTACAATCAGCCCCAGCATTTT	CASRGGGYNQPQHF	-	TRBV27	TRBJ1-5	many
TGTGCCACCAAGGAAGTACCGGGACAGAGGCTTGAATCCACAGATACGCAGTATTTT	CATKEVPGQRLESTDTQYF	TRBD1	TRBV6-4	TRBJ2-3	-
TGTGCCAGCAGCGTAGTTGGGACATTAGTGGCTGAAGCTTTCTTT	CASSVVGTLVAEAFF	-	TRBV9	TRBJ1-1	few
TGTGCCAGCAGTTACGGATATGGGTATAATTCACCCCTCCACTTT	CASSYGYGYNSPLHF	-	TRBV6-6	TRBJ1-6	few
TGTGCCAGCAGGTTTCAGGCCTGGGGGACAGATACGCAGTATTTT	CASRFQAWGTDTQYF	-	TRBV27	TRBJ2-3	many
TGTGCCTGGAGTGTTGGAGGGCCCCAGCATTTT	CAWSVGGPQHF	-	TRBV30	TRBJ1-5	few
TGTGCCAGCAGCTTAAATGGGGACAGGGTCGGAGAGACCCAGTACTTC	CASSLNGDRVGETQYF	TRBD1	TRBV7-9	TRBJ2-5	-
TGCGCCAGCAGCCCCCGAGTGAGTCGCGGTATCTACAATGAGCAGTTCTTC	CASSPRVSRGIYNEQFF	-	TRBV4-1	TRBJ2-1	-
TGTGCCAGCAGTGAAGCGCTTCGGGGGCAGTACTTC	CASSEALRGQYF	-	TRBV2	TRBJ2-7	few
TGCGCCAGCAGCTCTCGGGGGGGTTTCCAAGAGACCCAGTACTTC	CASSSRGGFQETQYF	TRBD2	TRBV5-1	TRBJ2-5	-
TGCGCCAGCAGCGCGGACAGGGAATATGGCTACACCTTC	CASSADREYGYTF	TRBD1	TRBV5-1	TRBJ1-2	-
TGCGCCAGCGGTGACAGGGATAATTCACCCCTCCACTTT	CASGDRDNSPLHF	TRBD1	TRBV5-1	TRBJ1-6	many
TGTGCCAGCAGTTACGTCAGTTCCACCACTGAAGCTTTCTTT	CASSYVSSTTEAFF	-	TRBV6-5	TRBJ1-1	-
TGTGCCAGCAGCAAGGCGGGCAGGGCGGAGGGCAATGAGCAGTTCTTC	CASSKAGRAEGNEQFF	-	TRBV5-4	TRBJ2-1	few
TGTGCCAGCAGCTCAGGGACAGCAGATAGCAATCAGCCCCAGCATTTT	CASSSGTADSNQPQHF	TRBD1	TRBV7-9	TRBJ1-5	-
TGCGCCAGCAGCCAACCCCCGGGACAGGGGGCCGTCGGCTACACCTTC	CASSQPPGQGAVGYTF	TRBD1	TRBV4-1	TRBJ1-2	many
TGTGCTAGCAGCTCCTCACCTGGGACTCACAATACGCAGTATTTT	CASSSSPGTHNTQYF	-	TRBV7-7	TRBJ2-3	many
TGCAGTGCTCTACACCGGGACAGTCCCTTGGGGGGACTGTTTTTT	CSALHRDSPLGGLFF	TRBD1	TRBV20-1	TRBJ1-4	few
TGTGCCAGCAGCTTAGTGGGGGGTGGCTATAATTCACCCCTCCACTTT	CASSLVGGGYNSPLHF	-	TRBV7-2	TRBJ1-6	few
TGCAGTGCGAAGACGAACACCGGGGAGCTGTTTTTT	CSAKTNTGELFF	-	TRBV20-1	TRBJ2-2	many
TGTGCCAGCAGCCCCACTAGCGGGGCCGAGACCCAGTACTTC	CASSPTSGAETQYF	TRBD2	TRBV3-1	TRBJ2-5	many
TGCGCCAGCAGCTTGGCGGGGTCGGTTTTGTCCCAGTACTTC	CASSLAGSVLSQYF	-	TRBV5-1	TRBJ2-5	-
TGTGCCAGCAGCTCCTACAATAACTATGGCTACACCTTC	CASSSYNNYGYTF	-	TRBV7-2	TRBJ1-2	-
TGTGCCAGCCGCCGGGACACCATCTATGGCTACACCTTC	CASRRDTIYGYTF	-	TRBV6-5	TRBJ1-2	few
TGCGCCAGCAGCCCTGGGAGGGGCAGCGAGACCCAGTACTTC	CASSPGRGSETQYF	TRBD2	TRBV5-1	TRBJ2-5	few
TGTGCCATCGGGGGACAGCTCCAAGAGACCCAGTACTTC	CAIGGQLQETQYF	TRBD1	TRBV10-3	TRBJ2-5	-
TGTGCCAGCTCCGGGGGTTGGGGCGCGAGCGGTGAAGATGAGCAGTTCTTC	CASSGGWGASGEDEQFF	-	TRBV18	TRBJ2-1	many